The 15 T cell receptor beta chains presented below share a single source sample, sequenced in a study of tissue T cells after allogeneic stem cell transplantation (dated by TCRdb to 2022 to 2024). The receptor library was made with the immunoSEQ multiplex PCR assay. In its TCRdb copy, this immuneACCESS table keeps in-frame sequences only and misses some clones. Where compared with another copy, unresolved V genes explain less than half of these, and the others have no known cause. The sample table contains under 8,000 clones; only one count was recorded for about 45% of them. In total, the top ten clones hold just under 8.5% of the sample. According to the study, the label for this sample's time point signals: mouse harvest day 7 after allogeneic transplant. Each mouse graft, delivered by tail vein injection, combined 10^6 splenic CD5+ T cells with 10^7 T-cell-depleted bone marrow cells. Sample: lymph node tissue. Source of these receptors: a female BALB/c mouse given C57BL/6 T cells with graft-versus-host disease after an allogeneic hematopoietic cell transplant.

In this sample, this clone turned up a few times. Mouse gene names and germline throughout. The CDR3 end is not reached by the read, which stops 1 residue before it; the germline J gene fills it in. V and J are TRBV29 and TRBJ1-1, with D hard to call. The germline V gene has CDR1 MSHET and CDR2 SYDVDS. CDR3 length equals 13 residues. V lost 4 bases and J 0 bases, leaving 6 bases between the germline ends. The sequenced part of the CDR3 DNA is TGTGCTAGCAGTTCCAACACAAACACAGAAGTCTTC. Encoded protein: CASSSNTNTEVF. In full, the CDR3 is CASSSNTNTEVFF.

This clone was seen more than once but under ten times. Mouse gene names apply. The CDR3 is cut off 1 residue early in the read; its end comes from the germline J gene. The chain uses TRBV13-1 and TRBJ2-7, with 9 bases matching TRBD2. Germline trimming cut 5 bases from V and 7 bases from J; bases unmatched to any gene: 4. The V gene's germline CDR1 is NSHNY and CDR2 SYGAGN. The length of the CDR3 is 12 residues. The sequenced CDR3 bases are TGTGCCAGCAGGTCGGGACTGGGAGAACAGTAC. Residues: CASRSGLGEQY. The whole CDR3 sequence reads CASRSGLGEQYF.

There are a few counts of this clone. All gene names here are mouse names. Incomplete CDR3 DNA: TGCTCCAGCAGTCAAGCATCTGCAGAAACGCTGTAT. The encoded protein is CSSSQASAETLY. The CDR3 reads in full as CSSSQASAETLYF. The chain has TRBV23 and TRBJ2-3. The read stops 1 residue short of the end of the CDR3; the missing end is completed from the germline J gene. Germline CDR1 reads KGHTA; CDR2 reads FQNQQP. CDR3 size: 13 residues.

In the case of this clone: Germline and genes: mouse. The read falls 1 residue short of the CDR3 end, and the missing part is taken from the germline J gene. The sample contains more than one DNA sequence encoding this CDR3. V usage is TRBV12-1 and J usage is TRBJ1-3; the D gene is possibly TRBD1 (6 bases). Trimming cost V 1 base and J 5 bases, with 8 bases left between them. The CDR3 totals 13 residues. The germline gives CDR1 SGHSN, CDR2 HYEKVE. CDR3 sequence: CASSLGQRNTLYF. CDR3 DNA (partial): TGTGCCAGCTCTCTGGGACAAAGAAATACGCTCTAT.

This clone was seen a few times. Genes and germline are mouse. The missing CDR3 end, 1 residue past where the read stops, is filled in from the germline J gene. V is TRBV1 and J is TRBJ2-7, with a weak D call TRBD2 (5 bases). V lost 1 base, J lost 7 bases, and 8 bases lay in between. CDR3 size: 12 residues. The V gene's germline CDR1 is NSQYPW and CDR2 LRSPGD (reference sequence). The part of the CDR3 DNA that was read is TGCACCTGCAGTGCAGCTGGGTGGGAACAGTAC. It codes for CTCSAAGWEQY. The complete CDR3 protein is CTCSAAGWEQYF.

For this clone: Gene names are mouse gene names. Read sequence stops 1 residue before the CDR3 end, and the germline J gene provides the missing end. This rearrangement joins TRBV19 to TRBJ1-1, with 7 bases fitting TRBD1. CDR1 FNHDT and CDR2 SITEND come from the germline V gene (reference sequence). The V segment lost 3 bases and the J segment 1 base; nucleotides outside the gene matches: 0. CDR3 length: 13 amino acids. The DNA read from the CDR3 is TGTGCCAGCAGTAGGGACAGAAACACAGAAGTCTTC. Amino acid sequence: CASSRDRNTEVF. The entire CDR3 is CASSRDRNTEVFF.

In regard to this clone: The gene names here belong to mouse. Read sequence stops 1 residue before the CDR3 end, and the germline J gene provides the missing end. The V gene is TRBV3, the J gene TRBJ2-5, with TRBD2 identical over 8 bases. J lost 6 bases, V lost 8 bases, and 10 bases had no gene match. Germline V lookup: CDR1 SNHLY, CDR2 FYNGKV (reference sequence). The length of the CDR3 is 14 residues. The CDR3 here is CASGATGGRDTQYF. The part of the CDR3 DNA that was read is TGTGCCAGCGGCGCCACTGGGGGTAGGGACACCCAGTAC.

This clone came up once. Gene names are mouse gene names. The CDR3 is CASSQWDRGHSYNSPLYF. The part of the CDR3 DNA that was read is TGTGCTAGCAGTCAATGGGACAGGGGGCATTCCTATAATTCGCCCCTCTAC. The genes are TRBV21 and TRBJ1-6, with 12 bases identical to TRBD1. The read terminates 1 residue ahead of where the CDR3 ends, so the germline J gene completes it. TRBV21 is an open reading frame, and its role is uncertain. TRBJ1-6 carries the ORF label, with uncertain function. The CDR3 spans 18 residues. V was pared by 1 base and J by 0 bases, with 1 base of the junction left unmatched.

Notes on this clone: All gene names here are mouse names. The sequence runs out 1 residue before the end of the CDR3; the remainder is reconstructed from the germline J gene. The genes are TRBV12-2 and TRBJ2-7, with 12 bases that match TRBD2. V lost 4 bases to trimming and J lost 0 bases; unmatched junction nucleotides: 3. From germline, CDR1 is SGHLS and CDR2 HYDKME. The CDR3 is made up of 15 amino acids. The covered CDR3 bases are TGTGCCAGCTCGGACTGGGGGGGGAGCTCCTATGAACAGTAC. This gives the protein CASSDWGGSSYEQY. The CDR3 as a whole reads CASSDWGGSSYEQYF. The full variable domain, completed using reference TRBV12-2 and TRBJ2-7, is NSGVVQSPRYIIKGKGERSILKCIPISGHLSVAWYQQTQGQELKFFIQHYDKMERDKGNLPSRFSVQQFDDYHSEMNMSALELEDSAVYFCASSDWGGSSYEQYFGPGTRLTVL.

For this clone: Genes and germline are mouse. Partial CDR3 DNA: TGTGCCAGCAGTCTGAACAGGGAAAACACCTTGTAC. Its protein product is CASSLNRENTLY. The entire CDR3 sequence reads CASSLNRENTLYF. The chain employs TRBV26 and TRBJ2-4, with a weak D call TRBD1 (6 bases). Coverage ceases 1 residue before the CDR3 finishes, and the germline J gene fills in the end. V lost 2 bases and J lost 4, with 7 bases in between. Germline CDR1 and CDR2: KGHPV and FQNQEV (reference sequence). The CDR3 totals 13 residues.

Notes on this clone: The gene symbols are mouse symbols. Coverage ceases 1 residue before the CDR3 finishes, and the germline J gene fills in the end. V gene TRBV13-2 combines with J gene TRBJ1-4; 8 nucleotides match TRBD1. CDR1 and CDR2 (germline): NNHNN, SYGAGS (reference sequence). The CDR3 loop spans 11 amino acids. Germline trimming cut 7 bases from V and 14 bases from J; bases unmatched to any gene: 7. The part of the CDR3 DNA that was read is TGTGCCAGCAGTGGCCGACAGGGGTTATTT. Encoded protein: CASSGRQGLF. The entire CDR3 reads CASSGRQGLFF.

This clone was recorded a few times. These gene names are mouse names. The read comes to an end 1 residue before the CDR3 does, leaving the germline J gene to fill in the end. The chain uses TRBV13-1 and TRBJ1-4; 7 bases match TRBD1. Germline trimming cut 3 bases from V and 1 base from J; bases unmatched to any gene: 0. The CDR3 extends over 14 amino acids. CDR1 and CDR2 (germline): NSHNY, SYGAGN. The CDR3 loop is CASSGQGSNERLFF. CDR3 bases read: TGTGCCAGCAGTGGACAGGGTTCCAACGAAAGATTATTT.

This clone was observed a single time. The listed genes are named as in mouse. The part of the CDR3 DNA that was read is TGTGCCAGCAGCGTGGGACAAAACTATGCTGAGCAGTTC. This codes for CASSVGQNYAEQF. The whole CDR3 protein is CASSVGQNYAEQFF. This sequence joins TRBV3 and TRBJ2-1; D might be TRBD1 (6 bases). The CDR3 end is not reached by the read, which stops 1 residue before it; the germline J gene fills it in. The CDR3 totals 14 residues. Trimming removed 5 bases from V and 1 base from J, with 9 bases in between. Germline CDR1 SNHLY, CDR2 FYNGKV (reference sequence). The full variable domain, with the rest looked up from reference TRBV3 and TRBJ2-1, is GPKVLQIPSHQIIDMGQMVTLNCDPVSNHLYFYWYKQILGQQMEFLVNFYNGKVMEKSKLFKDQFSVERPDGSYFTLKIQPTALEDSAVYFCASSVGQNYAEQFFGPGTRLTVL.

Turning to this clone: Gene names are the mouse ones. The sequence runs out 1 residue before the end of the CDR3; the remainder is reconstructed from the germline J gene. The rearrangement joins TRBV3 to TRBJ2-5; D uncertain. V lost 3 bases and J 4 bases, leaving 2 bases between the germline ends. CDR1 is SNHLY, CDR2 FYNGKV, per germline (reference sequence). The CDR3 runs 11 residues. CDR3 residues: CASSFKDTQYF. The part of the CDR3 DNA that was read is TGTGCCAGCAGCTTCAAAGACACCCAGTAC. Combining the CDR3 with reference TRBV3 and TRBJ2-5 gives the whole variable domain GPKVLQIPSHQIIDMGQMVTLNCDPVSNHLYFYWYKQILGQQMEFLVNFYNGKVMEKSKLFKDQFSVERPDGSYFTLKIQPTALEDSAVYFCASSFKDTQYFGPGTRLLVL.

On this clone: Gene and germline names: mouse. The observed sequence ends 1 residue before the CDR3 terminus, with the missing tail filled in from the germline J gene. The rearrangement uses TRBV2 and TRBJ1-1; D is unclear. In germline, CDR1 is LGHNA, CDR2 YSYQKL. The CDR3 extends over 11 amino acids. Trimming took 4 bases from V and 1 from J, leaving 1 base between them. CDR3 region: CASSRNTEVFF. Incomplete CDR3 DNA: TGTGCCAGCAGCCGGAACACAGAAGTCTTC. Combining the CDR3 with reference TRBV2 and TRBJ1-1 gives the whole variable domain DPKIIQKPKYLVAVTGSEKILICEQYLGHNAMYWYRQSAKKPLEFMFSYSYQKLMDNQTASSRFQPQSSKKNHLDLQITALKPDDSATYFCASSRNTEVFFGKGTRLTVV.